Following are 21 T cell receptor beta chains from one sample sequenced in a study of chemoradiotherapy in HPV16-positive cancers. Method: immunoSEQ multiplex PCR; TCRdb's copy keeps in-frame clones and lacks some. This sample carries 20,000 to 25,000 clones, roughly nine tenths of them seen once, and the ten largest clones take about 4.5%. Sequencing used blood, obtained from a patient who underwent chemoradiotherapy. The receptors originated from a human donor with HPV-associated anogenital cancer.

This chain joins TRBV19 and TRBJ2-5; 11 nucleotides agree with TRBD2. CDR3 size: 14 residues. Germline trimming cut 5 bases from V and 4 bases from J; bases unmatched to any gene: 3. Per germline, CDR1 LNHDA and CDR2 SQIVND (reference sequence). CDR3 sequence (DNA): TGTGCCAGTAGTGGGCTAGCGGGAGGAGAGACCCAGTACTTC. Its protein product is CASSGLAGGETQYF.

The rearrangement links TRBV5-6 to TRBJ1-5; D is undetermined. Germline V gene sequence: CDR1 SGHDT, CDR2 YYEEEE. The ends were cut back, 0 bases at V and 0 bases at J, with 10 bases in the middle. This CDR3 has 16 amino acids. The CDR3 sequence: CASSLGTVLSNQPQHF. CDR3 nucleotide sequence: TGTGCCAGCAGCTTGGGTACAGTCCTTAGCAATCAGCCCCAGCATTTT.

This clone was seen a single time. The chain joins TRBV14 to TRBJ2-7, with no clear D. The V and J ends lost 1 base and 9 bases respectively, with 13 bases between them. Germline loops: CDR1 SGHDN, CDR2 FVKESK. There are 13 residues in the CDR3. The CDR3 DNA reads TGTGCCAGCAGCCAAGCCAGAGGAATGGGGCAGTACTTC. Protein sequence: CASSQARGMGQYF. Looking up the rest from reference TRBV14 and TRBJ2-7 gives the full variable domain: EAGVTQFPSHSVIEKGQTVTLRCDPISGHDNLYWYRRVMGKEIKFLLHFVKESKQDESGMPNNRFLAERTGGTYSTLKVQPAELEDSGVYFCASSQARGMGQYFGPGTRLTVT.

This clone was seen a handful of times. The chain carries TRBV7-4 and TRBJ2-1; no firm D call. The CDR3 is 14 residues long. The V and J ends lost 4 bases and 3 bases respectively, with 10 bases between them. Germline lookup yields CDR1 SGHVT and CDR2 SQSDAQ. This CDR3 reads CASSSNWDYNEQFF. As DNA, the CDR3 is TGTGCCAGCAGCTCGAATTGGGACTACAATGAGCAGTTCTTC. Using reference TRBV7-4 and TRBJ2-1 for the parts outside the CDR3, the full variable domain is GAGVSQSPRYKVAKRGRDVALRCDSISGHVTLYWYRQTLGQGSEVLTYSQSDAQRDKSGRPSGRFSAERPERSVSTLKIQRTEQGDSAVYLCASSSNWDYNEQFFGPGTRLTVL.

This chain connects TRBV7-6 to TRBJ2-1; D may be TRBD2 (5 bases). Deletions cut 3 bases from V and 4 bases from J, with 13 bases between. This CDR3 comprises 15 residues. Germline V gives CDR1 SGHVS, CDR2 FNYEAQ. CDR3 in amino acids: CASSLTLGVYNEQFF. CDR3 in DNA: TGTGCCAGCAGCTTGACACTCGGGGTATACAATGAGCAGTTCTTC. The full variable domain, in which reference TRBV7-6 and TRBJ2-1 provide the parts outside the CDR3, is GAGVSQSPRYKVTKRGQDVALRCDPISGHVSLYWYRQALGQGPEFLTYFNYEAQQDKSGLPNDRFSAERPEGSISTLTIQRTEQRDSAMYRCASSLTLGVYNEQFFGPGTRLTVL.

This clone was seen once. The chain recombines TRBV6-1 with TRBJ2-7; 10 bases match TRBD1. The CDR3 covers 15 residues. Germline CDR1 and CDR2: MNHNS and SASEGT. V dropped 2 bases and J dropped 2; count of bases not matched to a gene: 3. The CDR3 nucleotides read TGTGCCAGCAGTGAAAGGGGACAGGGGCCCTACGAGCAGTACTTC. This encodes CASSERGQGPYEQYF.

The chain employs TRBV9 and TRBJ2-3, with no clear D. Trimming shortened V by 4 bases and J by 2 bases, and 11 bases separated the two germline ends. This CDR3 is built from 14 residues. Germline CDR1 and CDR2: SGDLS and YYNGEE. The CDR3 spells CASSPKAYTDTQYF. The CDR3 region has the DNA TGTGCCAGCAGCCCCAAGGCGTACACAGATACGCAGTATTTT.

The CDR3 loop is CASSPRHQGTQYF. CDR3 DNA sequence: TGTGCCAGCAGCCCTCGTCACCAGGGAACCCAGTACTTC. This chain joins TRBV7-2 and TRBJ2-5; D is possibly TRBD1 (5 bases). Deletions cut 5 bases from V and 8 bases from J, with 15 bases between. This CDR3 has 13 residues. CDR1 SGHTA and CDR2 FQGNSA come from the germline V gene. The full variable domain, completed using reference TRBV7-2 and TRBJ2-5, is GAGVSQSPSNKVTEKGKDVELRCDPISGHTALYWYRQSLGQGLEFLIYFQGNSAPDKSGLPSDRFSAERTGGSVSTLTIQRTQQEDSAVYLCASSPRHQGTQYFGPGTRLLVL.

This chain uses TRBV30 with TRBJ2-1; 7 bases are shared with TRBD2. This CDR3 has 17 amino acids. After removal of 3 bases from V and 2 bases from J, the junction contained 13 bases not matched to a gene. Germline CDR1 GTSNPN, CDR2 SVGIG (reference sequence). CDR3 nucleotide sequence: TGTGCCTGGAGAGGAAGGCTAGCGGCAGGGCCCTACAATGAGCAGTTCTTC. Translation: CAWRGRLAAGPYNEQFF.

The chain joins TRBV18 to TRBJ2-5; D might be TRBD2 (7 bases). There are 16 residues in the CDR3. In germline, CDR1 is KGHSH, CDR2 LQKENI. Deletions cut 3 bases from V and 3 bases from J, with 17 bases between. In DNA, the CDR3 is TGTGCCAGCTCACCGCCGGGCGGGGGCATTGAAGAGACCCAGTACTTC. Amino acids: CASSPPGGGIEETQYF.

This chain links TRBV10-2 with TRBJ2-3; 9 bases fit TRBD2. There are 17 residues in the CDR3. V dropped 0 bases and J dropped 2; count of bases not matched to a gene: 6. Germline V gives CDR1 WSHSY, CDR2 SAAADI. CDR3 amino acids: CASSESKGLAYTDTQYF. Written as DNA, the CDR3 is TGCGCCAGCAGTGAGTCTAAGGGACTAGCCTACACAGATACGCAGTATTTT.

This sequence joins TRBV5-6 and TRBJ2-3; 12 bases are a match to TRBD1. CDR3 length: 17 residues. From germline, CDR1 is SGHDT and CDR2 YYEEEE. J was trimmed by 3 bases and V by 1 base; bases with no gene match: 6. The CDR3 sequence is CASSLPGTGGATDTQYF. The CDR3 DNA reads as TGTGCCAGCAGCTTGCCCGGGACAGGGGGCGCAACAGATACGCAGTATTTT.

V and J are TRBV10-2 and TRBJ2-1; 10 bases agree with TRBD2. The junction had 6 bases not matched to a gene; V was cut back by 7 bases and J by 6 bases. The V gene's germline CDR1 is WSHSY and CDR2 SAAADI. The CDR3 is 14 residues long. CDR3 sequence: CASTSAGGTNEQFF. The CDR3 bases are TGCGCCAGCACCTCAGCGGGGGGGACCAATGAGCAGTTCTTC.

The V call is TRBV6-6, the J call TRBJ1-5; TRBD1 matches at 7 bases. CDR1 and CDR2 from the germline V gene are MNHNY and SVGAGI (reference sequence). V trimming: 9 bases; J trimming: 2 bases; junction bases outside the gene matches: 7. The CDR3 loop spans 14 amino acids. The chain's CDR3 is CASEQGTGNQPQHF. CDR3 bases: TGTGCCAGTGAACAGGGGACGGGCAATCAGCCCCAGCATTTT.

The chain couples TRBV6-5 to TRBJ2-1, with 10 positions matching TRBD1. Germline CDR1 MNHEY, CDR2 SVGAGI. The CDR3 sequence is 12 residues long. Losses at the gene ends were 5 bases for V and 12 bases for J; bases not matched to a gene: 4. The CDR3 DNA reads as TGTGCCAGCAGTGGACAGGGGGATCGGCAGTTCTTC. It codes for CASSGQGDRQFF.

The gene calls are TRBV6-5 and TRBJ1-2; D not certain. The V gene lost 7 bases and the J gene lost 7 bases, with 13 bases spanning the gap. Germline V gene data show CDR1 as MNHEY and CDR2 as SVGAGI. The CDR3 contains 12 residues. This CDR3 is CASMTSRRGYTF. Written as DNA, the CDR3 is TGTGCCAGCATGACAAGCAGGCGTGGCTACACCTTC.

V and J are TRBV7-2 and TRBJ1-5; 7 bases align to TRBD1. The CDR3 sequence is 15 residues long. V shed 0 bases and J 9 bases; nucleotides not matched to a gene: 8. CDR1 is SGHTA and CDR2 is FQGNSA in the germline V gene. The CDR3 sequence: CASSLAQGPQWPQHF. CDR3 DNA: TGTGCCAGCAGCTTAGCACAGGGGCCCCAATGGCCCCAGCATTTT.

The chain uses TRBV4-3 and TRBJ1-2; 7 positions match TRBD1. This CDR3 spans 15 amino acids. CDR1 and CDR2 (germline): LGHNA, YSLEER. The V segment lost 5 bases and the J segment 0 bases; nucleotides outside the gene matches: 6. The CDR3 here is CASSDGQVSNYGYTF. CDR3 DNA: TGCGCCAGCAGCGATGGACAGGTGTCTAACTATGGCTACACCTTC.

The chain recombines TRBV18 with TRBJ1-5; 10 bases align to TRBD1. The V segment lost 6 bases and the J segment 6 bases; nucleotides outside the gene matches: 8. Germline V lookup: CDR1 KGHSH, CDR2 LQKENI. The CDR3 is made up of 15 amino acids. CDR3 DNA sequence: TGTGCCAGCTCCCAAGGGACAGGGGCGGGTCAGCCCCAGCATTTT. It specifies CASSQGTGAGQPQHF.

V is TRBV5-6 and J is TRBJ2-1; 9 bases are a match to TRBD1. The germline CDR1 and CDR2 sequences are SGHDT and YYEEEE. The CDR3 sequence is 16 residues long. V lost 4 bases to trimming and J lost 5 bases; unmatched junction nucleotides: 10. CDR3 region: CASSRRGQGSHNEQFF. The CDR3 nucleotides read TGTGCCAGCAGCCGGCGGGGACAGGGTAGCCACAATGAGCAGTTCTTC.

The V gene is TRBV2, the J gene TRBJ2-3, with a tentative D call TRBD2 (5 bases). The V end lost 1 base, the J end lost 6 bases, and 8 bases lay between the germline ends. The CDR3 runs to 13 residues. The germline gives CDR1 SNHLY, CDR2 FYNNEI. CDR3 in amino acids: CASSEERADTQYF. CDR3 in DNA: TGTGCCAGCAGTGAAGAGAGGGCGGATACGCAGTATTTT.